The clone carrying this TCR beta chain was seen ten or more times. These data are taken from a study of T cell repertoires in cytomegalovirus infection. On the study more broadly: It can be stated that public TCR beta signatures indicated CMV infection as well as a matching HLA type.

The CDR3 is 16 residues long. Between the trimmed V and J ends, which lost 0 bases and 5 bases, there was a span of 16 bases. CDR1 SGHTA and CDR2 FQGNSA come from the germline V gene. TCRdb reanalysed the reads using MiXCR and keeps one entry per CDR3 protein. Of just under 300,000 distinct CDR3 sequences detected, around 10% appear once; the ten largest clones hold approximately 2.4%. V usage is TRBV7-2 and J usage is TRBJ1-2; D call uncertain. The sequenced material came from PBMCs. The sequence was obtained from a human donor in good health (CMV status not recorded). Some clones in this sample may be carry-over from other donors' samples. CDR3 coding DNA: TGTGCCAGCAGCTTAGCCGCAATTGGACTGAGTTATGGCTACACCTTC. It is translated as CASSLAAIGLSYGYTF.